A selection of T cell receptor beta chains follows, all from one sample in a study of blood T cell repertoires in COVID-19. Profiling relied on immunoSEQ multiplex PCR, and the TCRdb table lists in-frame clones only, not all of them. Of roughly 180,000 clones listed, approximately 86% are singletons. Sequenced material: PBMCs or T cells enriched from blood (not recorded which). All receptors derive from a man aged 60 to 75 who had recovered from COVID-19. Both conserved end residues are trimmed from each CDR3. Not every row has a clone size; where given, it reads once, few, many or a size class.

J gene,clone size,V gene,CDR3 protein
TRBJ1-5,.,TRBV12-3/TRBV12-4,ASSFHRDQPQH
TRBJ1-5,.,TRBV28,ASSLKYSVNQPQH
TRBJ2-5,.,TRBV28,ASSLSRQETQY
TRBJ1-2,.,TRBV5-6,ASSLPWGGNNYGYT
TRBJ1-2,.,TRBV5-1,ASSLEGAGGASGYT
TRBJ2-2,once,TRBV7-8,ASSLAISTGELF
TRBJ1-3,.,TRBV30,ACTTGPNTIY
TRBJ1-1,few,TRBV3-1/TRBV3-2,ASKKDPADTEAF
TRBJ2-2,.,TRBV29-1,SVYSGQGNTGELF
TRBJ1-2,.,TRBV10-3,AISERGGGSNYGYT
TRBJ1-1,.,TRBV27,ASSLSHTLNTEAF